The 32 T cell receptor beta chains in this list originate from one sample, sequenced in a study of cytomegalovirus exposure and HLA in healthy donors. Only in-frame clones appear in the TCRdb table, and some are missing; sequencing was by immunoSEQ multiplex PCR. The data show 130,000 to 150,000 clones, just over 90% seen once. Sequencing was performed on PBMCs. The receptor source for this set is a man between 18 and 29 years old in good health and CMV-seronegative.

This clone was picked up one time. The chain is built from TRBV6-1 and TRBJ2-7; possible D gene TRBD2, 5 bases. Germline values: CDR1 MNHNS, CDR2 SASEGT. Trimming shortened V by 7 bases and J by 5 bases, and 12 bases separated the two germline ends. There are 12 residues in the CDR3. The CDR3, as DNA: TGTGCCAGCATGGTAGGACTCAACGAGCAGTACTTC. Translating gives CASMVGLNEQYF.

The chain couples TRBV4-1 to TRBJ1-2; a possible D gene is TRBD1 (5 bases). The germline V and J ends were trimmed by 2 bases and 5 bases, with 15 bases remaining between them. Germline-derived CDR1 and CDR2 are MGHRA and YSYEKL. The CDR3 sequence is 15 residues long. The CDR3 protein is CASSQSTVLSYGYTF. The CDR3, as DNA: TGCGCCAGCAGCCAATCGACAGTTTTGAGTTATGGCTACACCTTC.

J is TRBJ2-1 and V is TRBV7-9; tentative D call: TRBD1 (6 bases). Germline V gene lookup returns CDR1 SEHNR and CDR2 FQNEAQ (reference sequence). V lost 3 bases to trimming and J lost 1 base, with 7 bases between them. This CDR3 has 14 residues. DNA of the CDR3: TGTGCCAGCAGCTTTGACAGGTCCTACAATGAGCAGTTCTTC. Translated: CASSFDRSYNEQFF.

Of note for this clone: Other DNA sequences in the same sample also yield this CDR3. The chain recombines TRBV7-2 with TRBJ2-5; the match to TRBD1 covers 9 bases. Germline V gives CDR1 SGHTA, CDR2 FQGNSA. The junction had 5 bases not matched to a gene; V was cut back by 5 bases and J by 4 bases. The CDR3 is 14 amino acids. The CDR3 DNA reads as TGTGCCAGCAGCGCGGACAGGGGTAGAGAGACCCAGTACTTC. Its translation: CASSADRGRETQYF.

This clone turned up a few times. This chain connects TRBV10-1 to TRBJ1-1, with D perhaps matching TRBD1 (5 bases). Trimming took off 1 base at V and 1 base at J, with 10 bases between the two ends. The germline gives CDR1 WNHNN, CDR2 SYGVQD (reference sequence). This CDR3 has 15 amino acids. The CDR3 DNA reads TGCGCCAGCAGTGAGTTAACAGGTCCGAACACTGAAGCTTTCTTT. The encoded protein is CASSELTGPNTEAFF.

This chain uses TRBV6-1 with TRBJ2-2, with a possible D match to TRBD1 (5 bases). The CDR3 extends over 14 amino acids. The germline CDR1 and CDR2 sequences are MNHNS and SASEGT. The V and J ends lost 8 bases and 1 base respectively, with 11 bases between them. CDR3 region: CASDLRGNTGELFF. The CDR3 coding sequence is TGTGCCAGCGACCTAAGGGGGAACACCGGGGAGCTGTTTTTT.

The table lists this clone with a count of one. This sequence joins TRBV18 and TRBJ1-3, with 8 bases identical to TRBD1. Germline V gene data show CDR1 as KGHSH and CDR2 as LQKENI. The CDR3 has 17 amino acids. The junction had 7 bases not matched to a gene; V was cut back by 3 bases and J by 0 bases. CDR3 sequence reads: CASSPRTGISSGNTIYF. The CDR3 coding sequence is TGTGCCAGCTCACCTCGGACAGGGATCAGCTCTGGAAACACCATATATTTT. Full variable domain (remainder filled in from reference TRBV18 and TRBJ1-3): NAGVMQNPRHLVRRRGQEARLRCSPMKGHSHVYWYRQLPEEGLKFMVYLQKENIIDESGMPKERFSAEFPKEGPSILRIQQVVRGDSAAYFCASSPRTGISSGNTIYFGEGSWLTVV.

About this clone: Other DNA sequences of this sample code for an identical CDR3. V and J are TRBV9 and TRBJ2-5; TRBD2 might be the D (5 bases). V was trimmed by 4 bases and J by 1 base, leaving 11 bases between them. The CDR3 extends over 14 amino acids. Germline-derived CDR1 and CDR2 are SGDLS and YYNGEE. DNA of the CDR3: TGTGCCAGCAGCCCCCGGACTTCCCAAGAGACCCAGTACTTC. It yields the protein CASSPRTSQETQYF.

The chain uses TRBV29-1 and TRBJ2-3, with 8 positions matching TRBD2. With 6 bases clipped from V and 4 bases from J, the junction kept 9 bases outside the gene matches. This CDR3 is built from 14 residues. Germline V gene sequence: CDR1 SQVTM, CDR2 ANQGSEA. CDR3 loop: CSVGLVVGADTQYF. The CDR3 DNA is TGCAGCGTGGGACTAGTCGTCGGCGCAGATACGCAGTATTTT.

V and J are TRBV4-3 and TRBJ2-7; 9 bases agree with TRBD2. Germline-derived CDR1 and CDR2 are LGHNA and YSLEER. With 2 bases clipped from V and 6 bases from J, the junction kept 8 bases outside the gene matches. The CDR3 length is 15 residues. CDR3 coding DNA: TGCGCCAGCAGCCAATCCAGCGGGAGGTCGAGCGAGCAGTACGTC. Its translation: CASSQSSGRSSEQYV.

CDR3 residues: CASSQLTGASTNEKLFF. DNA for the CDR3: TGCGCCAGCAGCCAACTGACAGGAGCCTCAACTAATGAAAAACTGTTTTTT. The chain uses TRBV4-1 and TRBJ1-4, with a weak D call TRBD1 (6 bases). Germline loops: CDR1 MGHRA, CDR2 YSYEKL. This CDR3 has 17 residues. V dropped 2 bases and J dropped 0 bases, with 13 bases sitting between them.

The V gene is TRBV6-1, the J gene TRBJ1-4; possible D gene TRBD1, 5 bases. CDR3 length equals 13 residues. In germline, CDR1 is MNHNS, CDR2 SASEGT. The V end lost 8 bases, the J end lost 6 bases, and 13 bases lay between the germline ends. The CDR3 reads CASGPGQDEKLFF. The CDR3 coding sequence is TGTGCCAGCGGCCCAGGGCAGGATGAAAAACTGTTTTTT.

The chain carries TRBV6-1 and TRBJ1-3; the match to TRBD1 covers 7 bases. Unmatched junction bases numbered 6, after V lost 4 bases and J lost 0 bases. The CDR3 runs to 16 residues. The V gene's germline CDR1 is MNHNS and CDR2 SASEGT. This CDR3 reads CASSGSGQSSGNTIYF. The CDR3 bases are TGTGCCAGCAGTGGCTCGGGACAGAGCTCTGGAAACACCATATATTTT.

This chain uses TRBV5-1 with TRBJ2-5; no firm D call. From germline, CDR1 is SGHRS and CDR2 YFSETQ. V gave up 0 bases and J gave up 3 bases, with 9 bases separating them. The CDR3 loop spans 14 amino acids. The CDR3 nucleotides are TGCGCCAGCAGCTTGGTTGGCAGGAAAGAGACCCAGTACTTC. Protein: CASSLVGRKETQYF.

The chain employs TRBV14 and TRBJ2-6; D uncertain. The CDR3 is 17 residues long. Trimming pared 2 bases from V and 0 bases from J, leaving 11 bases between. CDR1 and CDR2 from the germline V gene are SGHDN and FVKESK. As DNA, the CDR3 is TGTGCCAGCAGCCAACTAGGTACGGCCTCTGGGGCCAACGTCCTGACTTTC. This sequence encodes CASSQLGTASGANVLTF.

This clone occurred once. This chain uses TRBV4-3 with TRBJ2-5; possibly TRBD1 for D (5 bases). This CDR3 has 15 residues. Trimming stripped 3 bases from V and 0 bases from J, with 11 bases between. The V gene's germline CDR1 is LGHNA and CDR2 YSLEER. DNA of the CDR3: TGCGCCAGCAGCCAGTCCCAGGGTGACCAAGAGACCCAGTACTTC. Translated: CASSQSQGDQETQYF.

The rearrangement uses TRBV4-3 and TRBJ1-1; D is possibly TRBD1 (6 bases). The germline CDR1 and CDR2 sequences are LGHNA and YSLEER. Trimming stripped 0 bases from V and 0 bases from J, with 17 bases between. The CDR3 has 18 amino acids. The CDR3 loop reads CASSQDLIRGRMNTEAFF. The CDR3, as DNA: TGCGCCAGCAGCCAAGATCTAATCAGGGGTCGAATGAACACTGAAGCTTTCTTT.

As DNA, the CDR3 is TGTGCCAGCAGTTTAATGAGCGGCGATAATTCACCCCTCCACTTT. Its protein product is CASSLMSGDNSPLHF. The chain uses TRBV27 and TRBJ1-6; no clear D gene. In germline, CDR1 is MNHEY, CDR2 SMNVEV (reference sequence). CDR3 length equals 15 residues. V was clipped by 2 bases and J by 5 bases, with 10 bases between them.

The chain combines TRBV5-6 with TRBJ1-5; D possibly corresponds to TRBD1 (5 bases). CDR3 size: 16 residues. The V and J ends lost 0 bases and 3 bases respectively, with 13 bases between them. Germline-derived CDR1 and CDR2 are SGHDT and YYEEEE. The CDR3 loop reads CASSLALGRDNQPQHF. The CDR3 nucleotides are TGTGCCAGCAGCTTGGCCCTCGGCAGGGACAATCAGCCCCAGCATTTT. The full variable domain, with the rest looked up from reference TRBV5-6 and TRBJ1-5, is DAGVTQSPTHLIKTRGQQVTLRCSPKSGHDTVSWYQQALGQGPQFIFQYYEEEERQRGNFPDRFSGHQFPNYSSELNVNALLLGDSALYLCASSLALGRDNQPQHFGDGTRLSIL.

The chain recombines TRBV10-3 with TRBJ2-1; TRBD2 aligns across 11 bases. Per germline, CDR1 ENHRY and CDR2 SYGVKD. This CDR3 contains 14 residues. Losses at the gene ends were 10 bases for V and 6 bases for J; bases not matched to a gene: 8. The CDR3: CATRPGLAANEQFF. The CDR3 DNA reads TGTGCCACTAGGCCGGGACTAGCGGCCAATGAGCAGTTCTTC.

The chain's CDR3 is CARNRGTGGNTGELFF. CDR3 nucleotide sequence: TGTGCCCGGAACCGAGGGACAGGGGGAAACACCGGGGAGCTGTTTTTT. The V call is TRBV30, the J call TRBJ2-2, with 11 bases aligning to TRBD1. The germline V gene encodes CDR1 GTSNPN and CDR2 SVGIG (reference sequence). V shed 8 bases, J shed 2 bases, and the junction held 10 bases outside the gene matches. The length of the CDR3 is 16 residues. Filled out from reference TRBV30 and TRBJ2-2, the complete variable domain reads SQTIHQWPATLVQPVGSPLSLECTVEGTSNPNLYWYRQAAGRGLQLLFYSVGIGQISSEVPQNLSASRPQDRQFILSSKKLLLSDSGFYLCARNRGTGGNTGELFFGEGSRLTVL.

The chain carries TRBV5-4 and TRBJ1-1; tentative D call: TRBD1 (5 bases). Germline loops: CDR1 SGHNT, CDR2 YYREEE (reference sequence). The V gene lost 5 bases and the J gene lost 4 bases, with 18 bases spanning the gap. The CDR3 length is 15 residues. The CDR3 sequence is CASRQDLQGITEAFF. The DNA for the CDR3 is TGTGCCAGCAGGCAGGATCTTCAGGGTATCACTGAAGCTTTCTTT.

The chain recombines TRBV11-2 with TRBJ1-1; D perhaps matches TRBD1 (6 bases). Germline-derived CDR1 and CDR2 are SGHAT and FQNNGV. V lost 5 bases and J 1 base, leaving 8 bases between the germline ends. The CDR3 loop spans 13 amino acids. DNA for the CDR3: TGTGCCAGCAGCCGACAGGAGAACACTGAAGCTTTCTTT. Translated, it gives CASSRQENTEAFF.

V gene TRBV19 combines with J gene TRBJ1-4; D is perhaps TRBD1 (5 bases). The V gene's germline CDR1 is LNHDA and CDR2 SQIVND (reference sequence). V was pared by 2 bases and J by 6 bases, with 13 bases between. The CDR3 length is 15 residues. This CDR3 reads CASSIFVRVDEKLFF. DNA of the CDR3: TGTGCCAGTAGTATATTCGTCAGGGTGGATGAAAAACTGTTTTTT. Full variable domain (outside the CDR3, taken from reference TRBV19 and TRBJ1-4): DGGITQSPKYLFRKEGQNVTLSCEQNLNHDAMYWYRQDPGQGLRLIYYSQIVNDFQKGDIAEGYSVSREKKESFPLTVTSAQKNPTAFYLCASSIFVRVDEKLFFGSGTQLSVL.

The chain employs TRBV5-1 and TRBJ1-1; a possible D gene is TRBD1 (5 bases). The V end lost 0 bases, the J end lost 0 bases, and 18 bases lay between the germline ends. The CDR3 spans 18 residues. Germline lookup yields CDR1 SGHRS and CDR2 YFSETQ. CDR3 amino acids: CASSLAKGRGSMNTEAFF. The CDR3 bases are TGCGCCAGCAGCTTGGCCAAGGGTAGGGGTTCGATGAACACTGAAGCTTTCTTT.

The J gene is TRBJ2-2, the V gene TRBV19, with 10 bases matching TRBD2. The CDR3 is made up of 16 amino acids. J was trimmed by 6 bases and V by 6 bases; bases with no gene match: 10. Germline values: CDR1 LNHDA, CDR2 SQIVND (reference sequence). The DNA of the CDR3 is TGTGCCAGTAGCCTATCTAGCGGGAGTTGGGCCGGGGAGCTGTTTTTT. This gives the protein CASSLSSGSWAGELFF.

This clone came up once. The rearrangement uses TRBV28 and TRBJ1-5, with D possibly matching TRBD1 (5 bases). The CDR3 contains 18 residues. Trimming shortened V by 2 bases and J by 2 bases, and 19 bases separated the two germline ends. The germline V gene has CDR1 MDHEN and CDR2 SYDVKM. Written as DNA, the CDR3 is TGTGCCAGCAGTTTAGAAGGTGGGGCCCAAGGGCGCAATCAGCCCCAGCATTTT. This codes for CASSLEGGAQGRNQPQHF.

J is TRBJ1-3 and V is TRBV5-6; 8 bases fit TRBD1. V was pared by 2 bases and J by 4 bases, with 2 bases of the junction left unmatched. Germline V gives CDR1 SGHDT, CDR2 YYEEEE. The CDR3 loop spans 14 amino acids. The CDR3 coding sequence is TGTGCCAGCAGCTTAACAGGGGGAGGAAACACCATATATTTT. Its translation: CASSLTGGGNTIYF. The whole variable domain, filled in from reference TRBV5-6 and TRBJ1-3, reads DAGVTQSPTHLIKTRGQQVTLRCSPKSGHDTVSWYQQALGQGPQFIFQYYEEEERQRGNFPDRFSGHQFPNYSSELNVNALLLGDSALYLCASSLTGGGNTIYFGEGSWLTVV.

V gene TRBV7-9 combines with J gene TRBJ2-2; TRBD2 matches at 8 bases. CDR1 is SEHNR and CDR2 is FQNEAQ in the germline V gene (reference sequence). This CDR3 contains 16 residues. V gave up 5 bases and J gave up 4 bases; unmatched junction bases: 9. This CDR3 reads CASSQGAGGGTGELFF. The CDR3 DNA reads TGTGCCAGCAGCCAAGGGGCGGGAGGAGGCACCGGGGAGCTGTTTTTT.

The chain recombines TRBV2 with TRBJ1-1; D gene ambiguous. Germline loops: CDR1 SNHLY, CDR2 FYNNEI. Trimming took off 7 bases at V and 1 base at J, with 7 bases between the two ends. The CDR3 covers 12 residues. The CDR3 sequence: CASMRENTEAFF. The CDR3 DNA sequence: TGTGCCAGCATGAGGGAGAACACTGAAGCTTTCTTT.

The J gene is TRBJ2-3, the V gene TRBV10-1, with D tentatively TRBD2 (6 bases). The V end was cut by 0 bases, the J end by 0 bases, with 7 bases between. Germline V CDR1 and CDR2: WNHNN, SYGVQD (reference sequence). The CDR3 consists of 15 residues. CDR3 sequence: CASSESGLSTDTQYF. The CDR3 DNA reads TGCGCCAGCAGTGAGTCGGGACTGAGCACAGATACGCAGTATTTT.

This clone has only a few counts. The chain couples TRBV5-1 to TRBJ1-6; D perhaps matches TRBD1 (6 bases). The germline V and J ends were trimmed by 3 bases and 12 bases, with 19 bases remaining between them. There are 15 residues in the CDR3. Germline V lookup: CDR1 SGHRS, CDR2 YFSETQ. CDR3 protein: CASSSEALTGRPLHF. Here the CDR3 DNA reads TGCGCCAGCAGCTCCGAGGCCTTAACAGGGAGACCCCTCCACTTT.